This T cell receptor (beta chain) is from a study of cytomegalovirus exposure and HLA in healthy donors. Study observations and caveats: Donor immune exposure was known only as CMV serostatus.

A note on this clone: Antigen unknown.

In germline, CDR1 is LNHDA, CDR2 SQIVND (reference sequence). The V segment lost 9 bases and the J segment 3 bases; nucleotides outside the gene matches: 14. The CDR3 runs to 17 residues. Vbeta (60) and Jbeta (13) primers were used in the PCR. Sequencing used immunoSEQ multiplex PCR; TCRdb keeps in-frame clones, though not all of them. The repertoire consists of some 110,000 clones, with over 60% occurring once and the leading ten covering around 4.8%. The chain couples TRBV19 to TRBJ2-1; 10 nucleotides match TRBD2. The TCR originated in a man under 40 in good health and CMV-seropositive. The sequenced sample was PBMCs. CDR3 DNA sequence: TGTGCCAGCGAAGAAACTAGCGGGGCTGCGCTCTACAATGAGCAGTTCTTC. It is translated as CASEETSGAALYNEQFF.